These T cell receptor beta chains were read from a single sample in a study of cytomegalovirus exposure and HLA in healthy donors. Assay: immunoSEQ multiplex PCR; the TCRdb copy retains only in-frame clones and omits some. The sample yields 200,000 or so clones, approximately 70% seen once. Sample: PBMCs. The receptors were gathered from a man aged 35 to 55 in good health and CMV-seropositive. Both conserved end residues are part of each CDR3. A D gene is named only where the DNA matches it firmly. Clone size is not always given. Where it is, it says once, few, many or a class for expanded clones.

>TRBV19|-|-|TRBJ2-3
TGTGCCAGTAGTCCCCGCTGGAGGGCAGATACGCAGTATTTT
CASSPRWRADTQYF
>TRBV7-6|-|-|TRBJ2-2
TGTGCCAGCAGACACAATCCAGGGGTTTCCGGGGAGCTGTTTTTT
CASRHNPGVSGELFF
>TRBV4-1|TRBD2|-|TRBJ2-2
TGCGCCAGCAGCCACCCCGGGGGGACCGGGGAGCTGTTTTTT
CASSHPGGTGELFF
>TRBV5-4|-|-|TRBJ2-4
TGTGCCAGCAGCCCACGGACCCCCGGGGGCAAAAACATTCAGTACTTC
CASSPRTPGGKNIQYF
>TRBV5-4|TRBD1|-|TRBJ2-2
TGTGCCAGCAGCCCTTTGACCGGGACAGGGGACACCGGGGAGCTGTTTTTT
CASSPLTGTGDTGELFF
>TRBV11-2|-|-|TRBJ2-6
TGTGCCAGCAGCTTAGGAGCGTCTGGGGCCAACGTCCTGACTTTC
CASSLGASGANVLTF
>TRBV2|-|-|TRBJ2-3
TGTGCCAGCAGGCCGCAGTATACGCAGTATTTT
CASRPQYTQYF
>TRBV6-5|TRBD2|-|TRBJ2-7
TGTGCCAGCAGACGCGGCGGGGGGAGCAACGAGCAGTACTTC
CASRRGGGSNEQYF
>TRBV7-2|TRBD1|-|TRBJ1-2
TGTGCCAGCAGCCCTGACAGGGTTAACGGCTACACCTTC
CASSPDRVNGYTF
>TRBV11-3|TRBD2|few|TRBJ2-2
TGTGCCAGCGCTGGCGGGGGGGAGACCGGGGAGCTGTTTTTT
CASAGGGETGELFF
>TRBV11-2|-|-|TRBJ1-4
TGTGCCAGCAGCTTAGTCGGGGGGAGGCGTGAAAAACTGTTTTTT
CASSLVGGRREKLFF
>TRBV6-1|TRBD2|-|TRBJ2-3
TGTGCCAGCATCCGGGGAGGGCAGGCAGATACGCAGTATTTT
CASIRGGQADTQYF
>TRBV27|-|-|TRBJ2-7
TGTGCCAGCAGTTTGACAGCCACCTACGAGCAGTACTTC
CASSLTATYEQYF
>TRBV5-1|TRBD1|-|TRBJ1-4
TGCGCCAGCAGCCCTGACAGGGGAGACTTTATGGAAGAAAAACTGTTTTTT
CASSPDRGDFMEEKLFF
>TRBV5-6|TRBD1|few|TRBJ1-2
TGTGCCAGCAGTATCGGACAGGCCTCGTTAGGCTACACCTTC
CASSIGQASLGYTF
>TRBV25-1|-|-|TRBJ1-1
TGTGCCAGCAGTGCGCCGGGGTCGAGGGTGAACACTGAAGCTTTCTTT
CASSAPGSRVNTEAFF
>TRBV6-1|-|-|TRBJ1-2
TGTGCCAGCAGGGGCCCGGGACATCGAGGCTACACCTTC
CASRGPGHRGYTF
>TRBV2|TRBD2|once|TRBJ2-3
TGTGCCAGCAGGCCGGGACTAGCTGGGCCAGATACGCAGTATTTT
CASRPGLAGPDTQYF
>TRBV11-2|TRBD1|-|TRBJ1-2
TGTGCCAGCAGCCCAGGGGGTTATGGCTACACCTTC
CASSPGGYGYTF
>TRBV10-1|TRBD1|-|TRBJ1-1
TGCGCCAGCAAACAGGGGGCGAGCACTGAAGCTTTCTTT
CASKQGASTEAFF
>TRBV19|TRBD2|-|TRBJ2-7
TGTGCCAGTAGTGCGGGACTAGCGGGGGTCTACGAGCAGTACTTC
CASSAGLAGVYEQYF
>TRBV4-1|TRBD1|few|TRBJ1-2
TGCGCCAGCAGACGCCCCGGGACAGGGGAGGACTATGGCTACACCTTC
CASRRPGTGEDYGYTF
>TRBV6-6|-|-|TRBJ1-1
TGTGCCAGCAGCTACGCCCCGGTAAACACTGAAGCTTTCTTT
CASSYAPVNTEAFF
>TRBV5-4|-|-|TRBJ2-3
TGTGCCAGCAGTGAGCTCCTAGTCGAGGAGGGTACGGATACGCAGTATTTT
CASSELLVEEGTDTQYF
>TRBV5-1|-|-|TRBJ1-1
TGCGCCAGCAGCCAAACGGGGGGCGCTTCTGAAGCTTTCTTT
CASSQTGGASEAFF
>TRBV5-6|TRBD2|-|TRBJ2-1
TGTGCCAGCAGGAATGCGCTAGCGGGGGGAACCTACAATGAGCAGTTCTTC
CASRNALAGGTYNEQFF
>TRBV19|-|-|TRBJ1-5
TGTGCCAGTAGGCCCTGGACAGACGATAGCAATCAGCCCCAGCATTTT
CASRPWTDDSNQPQHF
>TRBV7-8|-|-|TRBJ1-5
TGTGCCAGCAGCTCCCCCGGAGAGGGAAGACAGCCCCAGCATTTT
CASSSPGEGRQPQHF
>TRBV5-1|TRBD2|-|TRBJ2-5
TGCGCCAGCAGTCGCCGTACTAGCGGGGGAGCCGCGGCTCAAGAGACCCAGTACTTC
CASSRRTSGGAAAQETQYF
>TRBV2|TRBD2|once|TRBJ2-1
TGTGCCAGCACCGGGGGACTAGCGGGGGGGGACAATGAGCAGTTCTTC
CASTGGLAGGDNEQFF
>TRBV9|TRBD1|-|TRBJ2-7
TGTGCCAGCAGCGCGACAGGGCAAAGCTCCTACGAGCAGTACTTC
CASSATGQSSYEQYF
>TRBV9|TRBD2|-|TRBJ2-5
TGTGCCAGCAGCGTAGGACCTAGCGGGGGCCAAGAGACCCAGTACTTC
CASSVGPSGGQETQYF
>TRBV11-3|TRBD1|-|TRBJ2-5
TGTGCCAGCAGCTCCTCAGGGGGCTTATCACTAGAGACCCAGTACTTC
CASSSSGGLSLETQYF
>TRBV6-1|-|few|TRBJ1-1
TGTGCCAGCAGAGACAGCACTGAAGCTTTCTTT
CASRDSTEAFF
>TRBV5-1|TRBD2|-|TRBJ2-5
TGCGCCAGCAGCTTACTGGGACTAGCTGAACGAGAGACCCAGTACTTC
CASSLLGLAERETQYF
>TRBV6-1|TRBD1|few|TRBJ2-7
TGTGCCAGCAGTGCGCAGGGGGCGGATTACGAGCAGTACTTC
CASSAQGADYEQYF
>TRBV7-6|TRBD1|-|TRBJ1-4
TGTGCCAGCAGCAGAGGGGGGACAGGGGATGAAAAACTGTTTTTT
CASSRGGTGDEKLFF
>TRBV27|TRBD2|-|TRBJ2-5
TGTGCCAGCAGTTTATTGTTAACTAGCGGGGGGCAGGGAGAGACCCAGTACTTC
CASSLLLTSGGQGETQYF
>TRBV4-1|-|-|TRBJ2-3
TGCGCCAGCAGCCAAGATGGGGTGGGGGCTAGGGCAGATACGCAGTATTTT
CASSQDGVGARADTQYF
>TRBV2|-|once|TRBJ2-3
TGTGCCACCTTTCGCCGGGGTCTAAGCACAGATACGCAGTATTTT
CATFRRGLSTDTQYF
>TRBV7-8|TRBD1|-|TRBJ1-1
TGTGCCAGCAGCTTCGTGGAGGGGGCGGTTGAAGCTTTCTTT
CASSFVEGAVEAFF
>TRBV5-1|TRBD1|-|TRBJ2-5
TGCGCCAGCAGTTTCGGACAGGGGGAGACCCAGTACTTC
CASSFGQGETQYF
>TRBV11-1|-|few|TRBJ2-1
TGTGCCAGCAGCTTAGGGGCAGCCCCTTGGAATGAGCAGTTCTTC
CASSLGAAPWNEQFF
>TRBV7-8|TRBD2|few|TRBJ2-7
TGTGCCAGCAGCTTAGGGACTAGCGGGGGATACGAGCAGTACTTC
CASSLGTSGGYEQYF
>TRBV4-3|-|few|TRBJ2-7
TGCGCCAGCAGCCAAGAGGGGTTGGCGAGGGGGGAGCAGTACTTC
CASSQEGLARGEQYF
>TRBV28|TRBD1|-|TRBJ2-7
TGTGCCAGCAGTTTCTCCTCGGGACAGCCCTACGAGCAGTACTTC
CASSFSSGQPYEQYF